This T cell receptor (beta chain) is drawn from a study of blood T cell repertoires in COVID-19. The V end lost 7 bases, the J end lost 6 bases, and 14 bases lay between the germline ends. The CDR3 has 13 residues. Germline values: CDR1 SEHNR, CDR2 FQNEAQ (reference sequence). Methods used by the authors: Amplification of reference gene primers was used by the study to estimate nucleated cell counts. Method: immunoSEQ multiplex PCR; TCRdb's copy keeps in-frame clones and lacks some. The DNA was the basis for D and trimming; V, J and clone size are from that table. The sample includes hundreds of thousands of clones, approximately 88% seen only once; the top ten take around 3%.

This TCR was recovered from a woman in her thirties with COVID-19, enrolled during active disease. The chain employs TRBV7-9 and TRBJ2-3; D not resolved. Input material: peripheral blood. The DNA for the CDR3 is TGTGCCAGCATCAAAAGCTACGCCGATACGCAGTATTTT. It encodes CASIKSYADTQYF.